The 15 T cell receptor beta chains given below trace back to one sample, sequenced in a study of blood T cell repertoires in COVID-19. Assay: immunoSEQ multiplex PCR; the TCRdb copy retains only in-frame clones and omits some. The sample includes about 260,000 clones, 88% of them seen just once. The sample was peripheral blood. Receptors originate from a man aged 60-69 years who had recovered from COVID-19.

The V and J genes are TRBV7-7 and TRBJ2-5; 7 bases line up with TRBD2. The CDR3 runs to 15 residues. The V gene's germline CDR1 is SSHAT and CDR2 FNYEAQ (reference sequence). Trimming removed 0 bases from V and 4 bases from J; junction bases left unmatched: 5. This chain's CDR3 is CASSLAGGSGETQYF. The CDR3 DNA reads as TGTGCCAGCAGCTTAGCGGGGGGGTCGGGAGAGACCCAGTACTTC.

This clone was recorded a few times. The CDR3 sequence is CASSLAQGVTDTQYF. For the CDR3, the DNA is TGTGCCAGCAGCTTAGCGCAAGGGGTCACAGATACGCAGTATTTT. This rearrangement joins TRBV7-9 to TRBJ2-3; D is perhaps TRBD1 (5 bases). Germline CDR1 SEHNR, CDR2 FQNEAQ (reference sequence). The CDR3 extends over 15 amino acids. V was shortened by 0 bases and J by 2 bases, with 9 bases between the two germline ends.

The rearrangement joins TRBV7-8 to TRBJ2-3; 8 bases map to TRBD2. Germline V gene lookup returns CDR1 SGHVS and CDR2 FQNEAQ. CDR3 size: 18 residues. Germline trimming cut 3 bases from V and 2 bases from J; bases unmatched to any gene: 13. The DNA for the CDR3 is TGTGCCAGCAGCTTCCGACTGGATGGTAGCGGGGTCACAGATACGCAGTATTTT. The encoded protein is CASSFRLDGSGVTDTQYF.

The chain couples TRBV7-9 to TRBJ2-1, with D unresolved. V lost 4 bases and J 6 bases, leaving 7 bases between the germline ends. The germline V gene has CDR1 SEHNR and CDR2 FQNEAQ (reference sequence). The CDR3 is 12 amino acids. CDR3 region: CASSSYVNEQFF. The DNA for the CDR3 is TGTGCCAGCAGCTCTTATGTCAATGAGCAGTTCTTC.

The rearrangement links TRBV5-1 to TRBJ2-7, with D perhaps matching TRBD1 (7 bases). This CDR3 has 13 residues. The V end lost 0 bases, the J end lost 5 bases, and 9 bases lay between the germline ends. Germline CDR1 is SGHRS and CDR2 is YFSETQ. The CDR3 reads CASSLAGGNEQYF. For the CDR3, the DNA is TGCGCCAGCAGCTTGGCAGGGGGGAACGAGCAGTACTTC.

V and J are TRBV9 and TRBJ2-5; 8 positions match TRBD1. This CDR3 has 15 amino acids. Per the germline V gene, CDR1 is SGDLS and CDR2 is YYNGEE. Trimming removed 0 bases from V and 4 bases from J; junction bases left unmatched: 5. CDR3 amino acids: CASSVASGGGETQYF. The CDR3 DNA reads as TGTGCCAGCAGCGTAGCATCAGGGGGCGGAGAGACCCAGTACTTC.

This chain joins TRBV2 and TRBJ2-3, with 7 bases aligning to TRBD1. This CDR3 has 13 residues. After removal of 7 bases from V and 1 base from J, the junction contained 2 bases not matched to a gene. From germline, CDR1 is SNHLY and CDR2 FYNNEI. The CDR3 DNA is TGTGCCAGCAAGGGACAGCGCACAGATACGCAGTATTTT. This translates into CASKGQRTDTQYF.

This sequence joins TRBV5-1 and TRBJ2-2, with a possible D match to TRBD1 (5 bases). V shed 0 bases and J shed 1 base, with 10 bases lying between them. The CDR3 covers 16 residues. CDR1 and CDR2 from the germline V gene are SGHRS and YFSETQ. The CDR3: CASSLAGAWNTGELFF. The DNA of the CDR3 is TGCGCCAGCAGCTTGGCTGGGGCCTGGAACACCGGGGAGCTGTTTTTT.

The CDR3 coding sequence is TGTGCCAGCAGTGAAAGAGCTAGTAGCACAGATACGCAGTATTTT. Translation gives CASSERASSTDTQYF. V gene TRBV2 combines with J gene TRBJ2-3; D call uncertain. The germline gives CDR1 SNHLY, CDR2 FYNNEI. The CDR3 sequence is 15 residues long. V was pared by 2 bases and J by 0 bases, with 9 bases between.

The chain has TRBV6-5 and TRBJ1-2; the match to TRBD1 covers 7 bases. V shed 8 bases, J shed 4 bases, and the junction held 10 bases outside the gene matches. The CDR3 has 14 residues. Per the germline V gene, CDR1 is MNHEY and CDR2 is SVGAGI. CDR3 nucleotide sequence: TGTGCCAGCCAACCCGACAGGGTGAGCTATGGCTACACCTTC. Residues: CASQPDRVSYGYTF.

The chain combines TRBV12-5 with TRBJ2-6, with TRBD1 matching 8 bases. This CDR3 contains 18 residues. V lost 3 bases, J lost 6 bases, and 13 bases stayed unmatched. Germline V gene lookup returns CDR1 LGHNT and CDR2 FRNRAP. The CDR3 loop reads CASGFVGTGTLEANVLTF. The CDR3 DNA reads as TGTGCTAGTGGTTTCGTCGGGACAGGAACACTAGAGGCCAACGTCCTGACTTTC.

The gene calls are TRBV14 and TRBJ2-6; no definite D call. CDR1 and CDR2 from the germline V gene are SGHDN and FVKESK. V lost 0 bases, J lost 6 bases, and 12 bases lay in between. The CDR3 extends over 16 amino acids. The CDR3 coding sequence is TGTGCCAGCAGCCAAGAAATCGGATGGGCGGCCAACGTCCTGACTTTC. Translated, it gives CASSQEIGWAANVLTF.

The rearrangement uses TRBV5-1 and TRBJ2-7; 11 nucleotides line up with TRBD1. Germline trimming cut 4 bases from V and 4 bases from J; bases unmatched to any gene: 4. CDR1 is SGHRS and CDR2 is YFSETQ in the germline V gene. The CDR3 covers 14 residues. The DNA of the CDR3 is TGCGCCAGCAGCCGGGACAGGGGGGATTACGAGCAGTACTTC. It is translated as CASSRDRGDYEQYF.

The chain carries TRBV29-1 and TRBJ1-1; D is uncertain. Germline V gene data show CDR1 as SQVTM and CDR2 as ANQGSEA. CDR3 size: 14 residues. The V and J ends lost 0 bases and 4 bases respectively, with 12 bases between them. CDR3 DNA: TGCAGCGTTGAAGATGAGCGTTCGGGCACTGAAGCTTTCTTT. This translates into CSVEDERSGTEAFF.

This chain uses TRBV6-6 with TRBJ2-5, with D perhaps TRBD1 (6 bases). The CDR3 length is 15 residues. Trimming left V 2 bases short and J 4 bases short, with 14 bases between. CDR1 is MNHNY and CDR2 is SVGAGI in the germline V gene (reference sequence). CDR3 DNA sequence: TGTGCCAGCAGTTACCCCCAGGGGACGGGAGAGACCCAGTACTTC. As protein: CASSYPQGTGETQYF.